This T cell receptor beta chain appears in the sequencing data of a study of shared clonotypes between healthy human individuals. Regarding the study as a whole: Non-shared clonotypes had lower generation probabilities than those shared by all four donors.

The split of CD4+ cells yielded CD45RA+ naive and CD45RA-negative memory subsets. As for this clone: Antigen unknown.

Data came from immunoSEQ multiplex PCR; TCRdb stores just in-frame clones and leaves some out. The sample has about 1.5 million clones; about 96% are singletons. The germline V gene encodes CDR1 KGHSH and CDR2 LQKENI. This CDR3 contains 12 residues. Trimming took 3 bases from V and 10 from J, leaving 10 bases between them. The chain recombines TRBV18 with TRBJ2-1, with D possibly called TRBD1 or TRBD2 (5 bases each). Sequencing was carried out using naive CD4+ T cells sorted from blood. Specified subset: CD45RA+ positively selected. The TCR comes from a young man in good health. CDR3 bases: TGTGCCAGCTCACCTTGGGACGGCGAGCAGTTCTTC. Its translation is CASSPWDGEQFF.